This T cell receptor beta chain is drawn from a study of control samples from healthy donors and cancer patients. The table came from immunoSEQ multiplex PCR; TCRdb's copy has only in-frame clones and leaves some out. The sample shows some 89,000 clones, about 85% of them seen only once. The V end lost 3 bases, the J end lost 5 bases, and 9 bases lay between the germline ends. There are 13 residues in the CDR3. Germline V gives CDR1 SGHVS, CDR2 FQNEAQ. The V gene is TRBV7-8, the J gene TRBJ2-3; tentative D call: TRBD2 (6 bases). The receptor comes from a woman between 40 and 50 years old in good health. The sample comprised blood. CDR3 amino acids: CASSLWTKDTQYF. The CDR3 DNA reads TGTGCCAGCAGCTTGTGGACTAAAGATACGCAGTATTTT.